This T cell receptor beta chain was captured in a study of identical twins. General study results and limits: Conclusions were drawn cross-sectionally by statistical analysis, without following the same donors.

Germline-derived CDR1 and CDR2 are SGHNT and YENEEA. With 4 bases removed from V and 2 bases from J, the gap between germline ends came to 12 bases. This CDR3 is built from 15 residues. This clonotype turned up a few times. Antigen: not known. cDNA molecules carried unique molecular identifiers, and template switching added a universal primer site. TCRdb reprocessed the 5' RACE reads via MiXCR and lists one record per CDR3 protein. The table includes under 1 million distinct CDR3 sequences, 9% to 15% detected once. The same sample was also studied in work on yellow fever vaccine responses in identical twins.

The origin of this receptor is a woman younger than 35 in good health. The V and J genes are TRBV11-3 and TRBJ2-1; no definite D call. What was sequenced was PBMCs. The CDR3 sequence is CASSSRGLAYNEQFF. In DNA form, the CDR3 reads TGTGCCAGCAGCTCCCGCGGCCTCGCCTACAATGAGCAGTTCTTC.